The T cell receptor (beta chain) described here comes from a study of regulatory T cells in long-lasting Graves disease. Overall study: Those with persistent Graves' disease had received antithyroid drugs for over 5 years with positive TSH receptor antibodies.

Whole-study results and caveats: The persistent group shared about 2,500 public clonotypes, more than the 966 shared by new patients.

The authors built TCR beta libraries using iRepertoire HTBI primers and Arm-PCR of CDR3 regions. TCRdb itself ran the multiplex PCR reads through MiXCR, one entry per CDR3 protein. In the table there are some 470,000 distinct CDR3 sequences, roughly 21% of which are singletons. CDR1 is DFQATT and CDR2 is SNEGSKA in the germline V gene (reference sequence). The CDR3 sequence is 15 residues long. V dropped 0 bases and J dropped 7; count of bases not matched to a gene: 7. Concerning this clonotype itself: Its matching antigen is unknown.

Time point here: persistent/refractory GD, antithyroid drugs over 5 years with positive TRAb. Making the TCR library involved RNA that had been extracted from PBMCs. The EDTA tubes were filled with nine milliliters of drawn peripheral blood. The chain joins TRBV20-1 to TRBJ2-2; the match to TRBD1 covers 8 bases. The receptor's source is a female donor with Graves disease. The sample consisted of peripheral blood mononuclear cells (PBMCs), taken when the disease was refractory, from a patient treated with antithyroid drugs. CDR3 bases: TGCAGTGCTAGAGACCCGCGGACAGGGTTCGGGGAGCTGTTTTTT. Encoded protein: CSARDPRTGFGELFF.